This TCR beta chain was obtained from a study of CD8 T cells in ankylosing spondylitis. To note about this clonotype: Its antigen is unidentified.

Overall study findings and caveats: Ankylosing spondylitis blood appeared to carry a characteristic TCR beta motif of 7 or 8 highly homologous variants. Earlier literature documents some of the motif variants in reactive arthritis synovial fluid and blood.

The CDR3 is 16 amino acids. Per the germline V gene, CDR1 is LGHNA and CDR2 is YSLEER. Trimming took off 3 bases at V and 0 bases at J, with 15 bases between the two ends. TCRdb fed the 5' RACE reads into MiXCR, producing one record per CDR3 protein. The sample gives some 800,000 distinct CDR3 sequences, about 10% of which show up once; just over 0.5% is in the top ten. This clonotype was obtained from a male donor with ankylosing spondylitis. This chain joins TRBV4-3 and TRBJ2-7; D may be TRBD1 (6 bases). The specimen sequenced was blood, either unsorted or a sorted T cell fraction (not recorded which). DNA for the CDR3: TGCGCCAGCAGCCAGTTACAGGGAAGGAGCTCCTACGAGCAGTACTTC. It codes for CASSQLQGRSSYEQYF.